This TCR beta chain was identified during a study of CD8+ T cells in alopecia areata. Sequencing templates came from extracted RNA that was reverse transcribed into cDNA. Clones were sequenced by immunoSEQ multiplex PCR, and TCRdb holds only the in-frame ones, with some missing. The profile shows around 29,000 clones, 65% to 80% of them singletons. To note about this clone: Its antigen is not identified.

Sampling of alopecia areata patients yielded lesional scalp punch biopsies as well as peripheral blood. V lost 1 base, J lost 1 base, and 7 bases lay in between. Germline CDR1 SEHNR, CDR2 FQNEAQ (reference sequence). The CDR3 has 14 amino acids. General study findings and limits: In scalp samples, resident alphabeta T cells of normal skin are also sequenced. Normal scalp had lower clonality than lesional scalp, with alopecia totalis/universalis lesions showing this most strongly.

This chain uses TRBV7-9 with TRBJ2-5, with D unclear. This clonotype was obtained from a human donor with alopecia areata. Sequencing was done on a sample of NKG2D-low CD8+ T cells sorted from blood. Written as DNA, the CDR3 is TGTGCCAGCAGCTTAGTTGTCAGCCAAGAGACCCAGTACTTC. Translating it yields CASSLVVSQETQYF.